This T cell receptor beta chain comes out of a study of blood T cell repertoires in COVID-19. For the study at large: COVID-19 samples collected from the United States, Italy and Spain covered acute and convalescent phases. T cells, B-cell-depleted T cells, or PBMCs provided the cDNA or gDNA that served as material.

CDR1 and CDR2 from the germline V gene are GTSNPN and SVGIG (reference sequence). The V gene lost 3 bases and the J gene lost 2 bases, with 8 bases spanning the gap. The CDR3 has 13 residues. Cohort allocation depended upon clinical history that participants reported. Contact with a PCR-confirmed or clinician-diagnosed COVID-19 case occurred within 2 weeks of entry. Here immunoSEQ multiplex PCR was the method, and the copy in TCRdb shows in-frame clones only, minus some. The table has approximately 310,000 clones, about 85% seen once. Sequenced sample: PBMCs or T cells enriched from blood (not recorded which). This chain links TRBV30 with TRBJ1-5; a possible D gene is TRBD1 (5 bases). The clonotype originates from a woman aged 25 to 39 who had been exposed to COVID-19. CDR3 nucleotides: TGTGCCTGGAGGGGGCAGGGCAATCAGCCCCAGCATTTT. Its translation: CAWRGQGNQPQHF.